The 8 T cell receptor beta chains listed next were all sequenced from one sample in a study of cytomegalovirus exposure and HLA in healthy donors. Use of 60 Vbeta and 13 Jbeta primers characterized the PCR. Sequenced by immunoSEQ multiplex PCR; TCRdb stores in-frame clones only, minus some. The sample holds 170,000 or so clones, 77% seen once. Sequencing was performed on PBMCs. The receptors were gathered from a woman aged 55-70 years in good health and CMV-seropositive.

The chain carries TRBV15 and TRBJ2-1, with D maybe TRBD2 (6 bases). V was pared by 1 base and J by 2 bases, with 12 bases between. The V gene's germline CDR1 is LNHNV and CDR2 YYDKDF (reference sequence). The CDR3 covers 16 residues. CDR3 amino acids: CATSRAIAAPYNEQFF. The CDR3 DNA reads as TGTGCCACCAGCAGAGCCATAGCGGCGCCCTACAATGAGCAGTTCTTC.

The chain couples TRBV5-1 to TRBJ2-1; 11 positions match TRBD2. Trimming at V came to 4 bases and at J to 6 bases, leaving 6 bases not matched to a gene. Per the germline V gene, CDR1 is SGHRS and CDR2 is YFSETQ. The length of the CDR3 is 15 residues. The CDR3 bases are TGCGCCAGCAGCAGCTTAGCGGGGGGGTCCAATGAGCAGTTCTTC. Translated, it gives CASSSLAGGSNEQFF. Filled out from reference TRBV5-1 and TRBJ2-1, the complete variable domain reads KAGVTQTPRYLIKTRGQQVTLSCSPISGHRSVSWYQQTPGQGLQFLFEYFSETQRNKGNFPGRFSGRQFSNSRSEMNVSTLELGDSALYLCASSSLAGGSNEQFFGPGTRLTVL.

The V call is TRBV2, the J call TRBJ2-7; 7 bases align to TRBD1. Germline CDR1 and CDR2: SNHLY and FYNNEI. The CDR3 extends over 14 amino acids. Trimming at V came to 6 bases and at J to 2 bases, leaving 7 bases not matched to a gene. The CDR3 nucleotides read TGTGCCAGCAGCCTACGACAGGGCACCTACGAGCAGTACTTC. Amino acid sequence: CASSLRQGTYEQYF.

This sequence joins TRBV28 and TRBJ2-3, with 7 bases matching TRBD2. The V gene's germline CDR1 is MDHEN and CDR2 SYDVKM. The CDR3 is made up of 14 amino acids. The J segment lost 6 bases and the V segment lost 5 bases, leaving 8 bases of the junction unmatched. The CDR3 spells CASSTAGVTDTQYF. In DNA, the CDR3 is TGTGCCAGCAGTACGGCGGGGGTGACCGATACGCAGTATTTT.

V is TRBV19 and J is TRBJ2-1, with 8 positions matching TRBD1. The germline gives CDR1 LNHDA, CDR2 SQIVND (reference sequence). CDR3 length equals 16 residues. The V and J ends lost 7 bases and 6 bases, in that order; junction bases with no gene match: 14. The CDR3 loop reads CASNTLTGQGFNEQFF. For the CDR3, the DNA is TGTGCCAGTAACACGCTAACTGGACAGGGATTCAATGAGCAGTTCTTC.

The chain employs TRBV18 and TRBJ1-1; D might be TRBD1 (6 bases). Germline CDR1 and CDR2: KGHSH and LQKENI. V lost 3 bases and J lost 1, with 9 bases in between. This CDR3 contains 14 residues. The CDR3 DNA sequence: TGTGCCAGCTCACCTCCACAGGGGAACACTGAAGCTTTCTTT. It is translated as CASSPPQGNTEAFF.

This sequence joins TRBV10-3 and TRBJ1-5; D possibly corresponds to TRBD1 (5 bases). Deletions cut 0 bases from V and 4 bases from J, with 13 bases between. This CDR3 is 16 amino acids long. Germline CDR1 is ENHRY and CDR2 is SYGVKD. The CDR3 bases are TGTGCCATCAGTGAGTCTCGGCAGGGAGGGAATCAGCCCCAGCATTTT. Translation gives CAISESRQGGNQPQHF.

CDR3 bases: TGCGCCAGCAGCTTGGAGGCCAGGTTCTCCTACGAGCAGTACTTC. The encoded protein is CASSLEARFSYEQYF. J is TRBJ2-7 and V is TRBV5-1; no reliable D call. The CDR3 consists of 15 residues. With 0 bases removed from V and 0 bases from J, the gap between germline ends came to 10 bases. CDR1 and CDR2 (germline): SGHRS, YFSETQ. Full variable domain (missing parts from reference TRBV5-1 and TRBJ2-7): KAGVTQTPRYLIKTRGQQVTLSCSPISGHRSVSWYQQTPGQGLQFLFEYFSETQRNKGNFPGRFSGRQFSNSRSEMNVSTLELGDSALYLCASSLEARFSYEQYFGPGTRLTVT.